The rows below give T cell receptor beta chains drawn from one sample of a study of molecular identifiers for immune sequencing clone quantification. MiXCR, run by TCRdb on the PCR reads, gives a single entry per CDR3 protein. Found here are about 500,000 distinct CDR3 sequences, about a fifth of them singletons; the top ten hold around 0.84%. The sample taken for sequencing was naive CD8+ T cells from blood, with Jurkat cell RNA spiked in. These receptors came from a human donor in good health. Some libraries in this study had Jurkat cell RNA spiked in. Each CDR3 is given with its conserved first and last residue. The order of the fields is clone size, J gene, V gene, D gene, CDR3 protein, CDR3 DNA. A D gene is named only where the DNA matches it firmly. Not every row has a clone size; where given, it reads once, few, many or a size class.

few | TRBJ1-1 | TRBV27 | NA | CASGPTFLGTEAFF | TGTGCCAGCGGGCCGACTTTCCTGGGCACTGAAGCTTTCTTT
NA | TRBJ1-1 | TRBV5-3 | NA | CASGLPPGITEAFF | TGTGCCAGCGGCTTGCCGCCAGGGATCACTGAAGCTTTCTTT
many | TRBJ1-1 | TRBV6-2/TRBV6-3 | NA | CASSFEADMNTEAFF | TGTGCCAGCAGTTTCGAAGCAGACATGAACACTGAAGCTTTCTTT
NA | TRBJ1-5 | TRBV28 | NA | CASSYEARDTGRVQPQHF | TGTGCCAGCAGTTATGAGGCCCGGGACACAGGACGGGTTCAGCCCCAGCATTTT
many | TRBJ2-5 | TRBV6-5 | TRBD1 | CASRPGQAQETQYF | TGTGCCAGCAGGCCCGGACAGGCCCAAGAGACCCAGTACTTC
many | TRBJ1-2 | TRBV29-1 | NA | CSVEDLMVSANYGYTF | TGCAGCGTTGAAGACCTCATGGTGTCAGCTAACTATGGCTACACCTTC
few | TRBJ2-2 | TRBV20-1 | NA | CSARDSFTDVRPANTGELFF | TGCAGTGCTAGAGATTCTTTCACAGACGTCCGACCTGCGAACACCGGGGAGCTGTTTTTT
few | TRBJ2-1 | TRBV11-2 | NA | CASSLVAAYNEQFF | TGTGCCAGCAGCTTAGTAGCGGCCTACAATGAGCAGTTCTTC
many | TRBJ2-7 | TRBV18 | NA | CASSPPGPYEQYF | TGTGCCAGCTCACCACCTGGTCCCTACGAGCAGTACTTC
many | TRBJ2-3 | TRBV7-9 | NA | CASSSDVARARGTQYF | TGTGCCAGCAGCTCCGACGTAGCACGTGCCCGAGGTACGCAGTATTTT
NA | TRBJ2-3 | TRBV9 | NA | CASSSRNSDTQYF | TGTGCCAGCAGCTCCCGTAATTCAGATACGCAGTATTTT
many | TRBJ1-1 | TRBV30 | NA | CAWSVSDSTEAFF | TGTGCCTGGAGTGTATCTGACAGCACTGAAGCTTTCTTT
many | TRBJ2-7 | TRBV5-4 | TRBD1 | CASKGQGGYEQYF | TGTGCCAGCAAGGGACAGGGAGGGTACGAGCAGTACTTC
NA | TRBJ2-7 | TRBV4-1 | NA | CASSQDPGGTLAYEQYF | TGCGCCAGCAGCCAAGATCCTGGGGGGACACTGGCCTACGAGCAGTACTTC
NA | TRBJ2-5 | TRBV7-9 | NA | CASSLAGGRLSQETQYF | TGTGCCAGCAGCTTAGCGGGGGGCCGACTATCCCAAGAGACCCAGTACTTC
many | TRBJ2-5 | TRBV12-3/TRBV12-4 | NA | CASSPYTQETQYF | TGTGCCAGCAGCCCGTATACCCAAGAGACCCAGTACTTC
few | TRBJ2-7 | TRBV6-2/TRBV6-3 | NA | CASSYPTAEISYEQYF | TGTGCCAGCAGTTACCCGACGGCGGAAATCTCCTACGAGCAGTACTTC
many | TRBJ1-2 | TRBV7-9 | NA | CASSSSDASSYGYTF | TGTGCCAGCAGCTCCAGTGATGCCAGTTCTTATGGCTACACCTTC
NA | TRBJ1-2 | TRBV29-1 | NA | CSVAALDNYGYTF | TGCAGCGTTGCTGCTCTCGACAACTATGGCTACACCTTC
NA | TRBJ2-3 | TRBV9 | NA | CASSVWGASTDTQYF | TGTGCCAGCAGCGTATGGGGGGCTAGCACAGATACGCAGTATTTT
few | TRBJ2-7 | TRBV12-3/TRBV12-4 | TRBD2 | CASSLTRGGSYHEQYF | TGTGCCAGCAGTTTAACGCGGGGGGGCTCCTACCACGAGCAGTACTTC
NA | TRBJ2-2 | TRBV5-1 | TRBD1 | CASSPGQGHGELFF | TGCGCCAGCAGCCCGGGACAGGGGCACGGGGAGCTGTTTTTT
NA | TRBJ1-6 | TRBV13 | TRBD1 | CASSVAGTGNGSPLHF | TGTGCCAGCAGCGTCGCCGGGACAGGGAATGGTTCACCCCTCCACTTT
many | TRBJ2-2 | TRBV19 | NA | CASSKGAGELFF | TGTGCCAGTAGTAAAGGGGCCGGGGAGCTGTTTTTT
few | TRBJ1-2 | TRBV7-9 | NA | CASSPSMAHGYTF | TGTGCCAGCAGCCCCAGCATGGCACATGGCTACACCTTC
many | TRBJ2-7 | TRBV29-1 | TRBD1 | CSVVKAEDRGNYEQYF | TGCAGCGTCGTAAAAGCCGAAGACAGGGGGAACTACGAGCAGTACTTC
few | TRBJ2-1 | TRBV4-3 | TRBD1 | CASSPQGTGGYNEQFF | TGCGCCAGCAGCCCACAGGGGACAGGGGGATACAATGAGCAGTTCTTC
many | TRBJ2-1 | TRBV4-3 | NA | CASSQDASRLNEQFF | TGCGCCAGCAGCCAAGATGCGTCGAGATTGAATGAGCAGTTCTTC
NA | TRBJ2-7 | TRBV27 | NA | CASSSKSGPWDEQYF | TGTGCCAGCAGTTCAAAGTCCGGGCCATGGGACGAGCAGTACTTC
few | TRBJ1-5 | TRBV5-5 | NA | CASSLGQFNQPQHF | TGTGCCAGCAGCTTAGGGCAGTTTAATCAGCCCCAGCATTTT
NA | TRBJ2-3 | TRBV19 | TRBD2 | CASKKRIAGSTTDSQYF | TGTGCCAGTAAAAAGCGGATAGCGGGATCTACGACAGATTCGCAGTATTTT
few | TRBJ2-2 | TRBV5-6 | NA | CASSPAWNSRIGTGELFF | TGTGCCAGCAGTCCCGCTTGGAACAGTCGTATTGGCACCGGGGAGCTGTTTTTT
many | TRBJ2-7 | TRBV29-1 | TRBD1 | CSAELGQGTYEQYF | TGCAGCGCCGAGTTAGGACAGGGAACCTACGAGCAGTACTTC
NA | TRBJ2-3 | TRBV28 | NA | CASRSQGRGTDTQYF | TGTGCCAGCCGGTCACAGGGACGTGGCACAGATACGCAGTATTTT
many | TRBJ2-3 | TRBV2 | TRBD2 | CASSAVLAGGPSTDTQYF | TGTGCCAGCAGTGCAGTCCTAGCGGGGGGGCCAAGCACAGATACGCAGTATTTT
few | TRBJ2-1 | TRBV4-3 | NA | CASSQEYRAEYNEQFF | TGCGCCAGCAGCCAAGAATATAGGGCTGAGTACAATGAGCAGTTCTTC
few | TRBJ2-2 | TRBV30 | NA | CAWQNVAVINTGELFF | TGTGCCTGGCAAAACGTCGCGGTGATAAACACCGGGGAGCTGTTTTTT
NA | TRBJ2-5 | TRBV7-9 | TRBD2 | CASSPSGLTGTRSQETQYF | TGTGCCAGCAGTCCCAGCGGACTTACCGGGACTAGAAGCCAAGAGACCCAGTACTTC
many | TRBJ2-5 | TRBV7-9 | NA | CASSSTRDTKETQYF | TGTGCCAGCAGCTCTACCCGGGACACGAAAGAGACCCAGTACTTC
once | TRBJ2-1 | TRBV29-1 | NA | CSALFGGYNEQFF | TGCAGCGCCCTGTTCGGAGGTTACAATGAGCAGTTCTTC
many | TRBJ2-4 | TRBV12-3/TRBV12-4 | NA | CASSLPSLRGIQYF | TGTGCCAGCAGTTTACCTAGTCTCCGCGGCATTCAGTACTTC
NA | TRBJ1-1 | TRBV19 | NA | CASTNYGTWGTEAFF | TGTGCCAGTACTAATTACGGGACGTGGGGCACTGAAGCTTTCTTT
NA | TRBJ2-3 | TRBV4-1 | NA | CASSQDGGLGTDTQYF | TGCGCCAGCAGCCAAGATGGCGGTCTAGGCACAGATACGCAGTATTTT
NA | TRBJ2-7 | TRBV7-2 | TRBD2 | CASSDGLAGLYEQYF | TGTGCCAGCAGCGATGGACTAGCGGGACTGTACGAGCAGTACTTC
NA | TRBJ2-2 | TRBV6-5 | NA | CASSTDNTGELFF | TGTGCCAGCAGCACCGACAACACCGGGGAGCTGTTTTTT
NA | TRBJ2-7 | TRBV11-2 | NA | CASSLGHRDFYEQYF | TGTGCCAGCAGCCTGGGACACCGGGACTTCTACGAGCAGTACTTC
many | TRBJ2-5 | TRBV2 | NA | CAQAVIRSQETQYF | TGTGCTCAAGCAGTGATCAGGAGCCAAGAGACCCAGTACTTC
many | TRBJ2-7 | TRBV4-3 | TRBD1 | CASSQADRGYEQYF | TGCGCCAGCAGCCAAGCCGACAGGGGCTACGAGCAGTACTTC
NA | TRBJ1-1 | TRBV19 | TRBD1 | CASSQHRTGGDTEAFF | TGTGCCAGTAGCCAACACCGGACAGGGGGAGACACTGAAGCTTTCTTT
NA | TRBJ2-7 | TRBV6-6 | NA | CASSLGPRGNYEQYF | TGTGCCAGCAGTCTCGGACCGAGGGGGAACTACGAGCAGTACTTC
many | TRBJ2-2 | TRBV6-2/TRBV6-3 | NA | CASTDITNTGELFF | TGTGCCAGCACAGACATCACGAACACCGGGGAGCTGTTTTTT
NA | TRBJ1-5 | TRBV19 | TRBD1 | CASSRDRGNGSQPQHF | TGTGCCAGTAGTCGGGACAGGGGGAACGGCAGTCAGCCCCAGCATTTT
many | TRBJ2-3 | TRBV6-2/TRBV6-3 | NA | CASRPLGQDTQYF | TGTGCCAGCAGGCCTCTGGGACAAGATACGCAGTATTTT
NA | TRBJ2-5 | TRBV6-5 | TRBD2 | CASSYSSQTSGSGETQYF | TGTGCCAGCAGTTATTCCTCTCAGACTAGCGGGAGTGGGGAGACCCAGTACTTC
many | TRBJ2-5 | TRBV3-1 | NA | CASSQEMRDSETQYF | TGTGCCAGCAGCCAAGAAATGCGGGACTCAGAGACCCAGTACTTC
NA | TRBJ2-3 | TRBV5-1 | NA | CASSPGPVTDTQYF | TGCGCCAGCAGCCCTGGGCCCGTCACAGATACGCAGTATTTT
few | TRBJ2-5 | TRBV11-2 | NA | CASSSTEGETQYF | TGTGCCAGCAGCTCGACGGAAGGGGAGACCCAGTACTTC
NA | TRBJ2-7 | TRBV5-1 | TRBD1 | CASSLLGTGFHERYF | TGCGCCAGTAGCTTGCTCGGGACAGGGTTCCACGAGCGGTACTTC